This TCR beta chain stems from a study of cytomegalovirus exposure and HLA in healthy donors. Overall study context: Samples from HLA-typed donors yielded about 85 million unique TCRs in an early data release. Study-wide results and limits: A later analysis by the authors found several of the most significant clusters apparently linked to common viral pathogens.

Concerning this clone itself: Its specificity is unknown.

CDR3 size: 19 residues. The J segment lost 0 bases and the V segment lost 1 base, leaving 8 bases of the junction unmatched. Germline CDR1 and CDR2: MGHRA and YSYEKL. The PCR used 60 Vbeta and 13 Jbeta primers. TCRdb's table, derived via immunoSEQ multiplex PCR, lists solely in-frame clones and lacks some. This table has some 180,000 clones, about 80% appearing once. Sequencing input: PBMCs. This sequence joins TRBV4-1 and TRBJ2-1; TRBD2 matches 11 bases. The TCR was taken from a woman in her 30s in good health and CMV-seronegative. The DNA of the CDR3 is TGCGCCAGCAGCCAAGGGGGTAGCGGGGGGGCGAGCTCCTACAATGAGCAGTTCTTC. This gives the protein CASSQGGSGGASSYNEQFF.